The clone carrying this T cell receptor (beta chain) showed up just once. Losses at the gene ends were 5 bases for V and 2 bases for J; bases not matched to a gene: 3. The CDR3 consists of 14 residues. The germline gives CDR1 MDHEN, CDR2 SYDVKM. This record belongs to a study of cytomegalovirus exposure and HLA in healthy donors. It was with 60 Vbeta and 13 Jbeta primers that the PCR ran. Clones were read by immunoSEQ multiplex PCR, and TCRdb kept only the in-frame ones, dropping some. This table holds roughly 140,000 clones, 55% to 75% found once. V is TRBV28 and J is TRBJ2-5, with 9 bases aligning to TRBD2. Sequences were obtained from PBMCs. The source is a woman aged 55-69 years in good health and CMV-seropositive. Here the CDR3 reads CASSPTSGQETQYF. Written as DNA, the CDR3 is TGTGCCAGCAGTCCGACTAGCGGACAAGAGACCCAGTACTTC.